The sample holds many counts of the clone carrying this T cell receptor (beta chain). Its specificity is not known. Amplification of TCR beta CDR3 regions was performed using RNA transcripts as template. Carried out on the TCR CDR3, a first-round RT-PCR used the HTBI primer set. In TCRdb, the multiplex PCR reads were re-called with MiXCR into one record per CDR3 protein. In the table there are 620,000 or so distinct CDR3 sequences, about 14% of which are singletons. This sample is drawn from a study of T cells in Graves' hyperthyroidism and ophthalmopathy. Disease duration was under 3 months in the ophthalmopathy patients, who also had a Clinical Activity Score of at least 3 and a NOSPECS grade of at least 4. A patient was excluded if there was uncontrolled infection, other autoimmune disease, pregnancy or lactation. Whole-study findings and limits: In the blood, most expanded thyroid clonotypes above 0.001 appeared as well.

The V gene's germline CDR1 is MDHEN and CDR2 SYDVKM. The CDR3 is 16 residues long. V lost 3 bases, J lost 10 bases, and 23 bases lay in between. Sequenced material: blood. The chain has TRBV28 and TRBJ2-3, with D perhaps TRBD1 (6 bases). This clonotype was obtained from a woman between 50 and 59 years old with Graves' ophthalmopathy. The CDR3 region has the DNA TGTGCCAGCAGTTTGTGGACCGGGACACAAGGGGTGGCGCAGTATTTT. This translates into CASSLWTGTQGVAQYF.